The 20 T cell receptor beta chains reported below all come from one sample, sequenced in a study of T cell responses to AZD1222 COVID-19 vaccine (dated by TCRdb to about 2021). Libraries were prepared through the immunoSEQ multiplex PCR assay. The immuneACCESS repertoire file appears here via TCRdb, limited to in-frame rearrangements. These files lack a portion of the clones; in checked studies, under half of the deficit traces to unresolved V genes, and the cause of the others is not known. This sample is represented by more than 95,000 clones; 75% to 90% of them were singletons. The top ten clonotypes cover about 8.7% of the sample. The time point label corresponds to: baseline before first vaccination. Sequenced here: peripheral blood, sampled on day 0 of AZD1222 vaccination. The source of these receptors is an adult in good health.

The CDR3 DNA is TGTGCCAGTAGTATAAAGGAGAATGTCGGGACTGAAGCTTTCTTT. It yields the protein CASSIKENVGTEAFF. The chain uses TRBV19 and TRBJ1-1; D unclear. CDR1 and CDR2 from the germline V gene are LNHDA and SQIVND (reference sequence). The germline V and J ends were trimmed by 2 bases and 5 bases, with 15 bases remaining between them. This CDR3 is 15 amino acids long.

The chain combines TRBV24-1 with TRBJ1-4; D gene uncertain. This CDR3 contains 13 residues. Germline V gene sequence: CDR1 KGHDR, CDR2 SFDVKD. Trimming shortened V by 8 bases and J by 7 bases, and 13 bases separated the two germline ends. CDR3 DNA sequence: TGTGCCACCAAGGAGATACGAGGTGAAAAACTGTTTTTT. Its translation is CATKEIRGEKLFF.

The rearrangement joins TRBV5-1 to TRBJ2-3, with D unresolved. Germline V gives CDR1 SGHRS, CDR2 YFSETQ. Trimming pared 1 base from V and 0 bases from J, leaving 6 bases between. There are 14 residues in the CDR3. CDR3 amino acids: CASSLRASTDTQYF. The CDR3 bases are TGCGCCAGCAGCTTGAGAGCTAGCACAGATACGCAGTATTTT.

The chain joins TRBV5-8 to TRBJ1-2; possibly TRBD1 for D (5 bases). From germline, CDR1 is SGHTS and CDR2 YDEGEE. Trimming removed 5 bases at V and 6 bases at J, with 14 bases between. The CDR3 is 13 amino acids. CDR3 residues: CASSLTQVDGYTF. The CDR3 DNA is TGTGCCAGCAGTTTAACACAGGTGGATGGCTACACCTTC.

This chain connects TRBV7-2 to TRBJ2-5, with D uncertain. The CDR3 is made up of 15 amino acids. V gave up 3 bases and J gave up 9 bases, with 20 bases separating them. Germline V lookup: CDR1 SGHTA, CDR2 FQGNSA. As DNA, the CDR3 is TGTGCCAGCAGCTTTTCCGGGCGTTATTTTGAGGCCCAGTACTTC. Its protein is CASSFSGRYFEAQYF.

The V and J genes are TRBV6-2 or TRBV6-3 and TRBJ2-5; no clear D gene. The V end was cut by 0 bases, the J end by 2 bases, with 10 bases between. This CDR3 contains 15 residues. CDR1 is MNHEY and CDR2 is SVGEGT in the germline V gene. The CDR3 region has the DNA TGTGCCAGCAGTTACTCGTTACATTTTCAAGAGACCCAGTACTTC. This sequence encodes CASSYSLHFQETQYF.

The chain is built from TRBV11-3 and TRBJ1-1, with 7 bases matching TRBD1. Trimming cost V 3 bases and J 1 base; bases outside gene matches: 2. Germline V lookup: CDR1 SGHNT, CDR2 YENEEA. The CDR3 has 14 residues. In nucleotides, the CDR3 is TGTGCCAGCAGCTTGGGACAGACGAACACTGAAGCTTTCTTT. It codes for CASSLGQTNTEAFF.

The chain is built from TRBV12-3 or TRBV12-4 and TRBJ1-6, with D hard to call. Trimming took off 3 bases at V and 13 bases at J, with 13 bases between the two ends. This CDR3 is built from 13 residues. The CDR3 DNA follows: TGTGCCAGCAGTTTCTCTTCAAACGTGCCCCTCCACTTT. Translated: CASSFSSNVPLHF.

In DNA form, the CDR3 reads TGTGCCAGCAGAATTGGGCCAGGTCCAAATGAAAAACTGTTTTTT. Residues: CASRIGPGPNEKLFF. The J gene is TRBJ1-4, the V gene TRBV4-2; D is ambiguous. CDR3 length: 15 amino acids. Germline lookup yields CDR1 LGHNA and CDR2 YNFKEQ. V was pared by 6 bases and J by 5 bases, with 16 bases between.

CDR3 nucleotide sequence: TGTGCCAGCAGTTACTTGGGGGGCTACACCTTC. Residues: CASSYLGGYTF. J is TRBJ1-2 and V is TRBV6-5; D ambiguous. This CDR3 spans 11 amino acids. The germline gives CDR1 MNHEY, CDR2 SVGAGI. The ends were cut back, 1 base at V and 8 bases at J, with 5 bases in the middle.

The V gene is TRBV7-2, the J gene TRBJ2-1; the D is unclear. The germline gives CDR1 SGHTA, CDR2 FQGNSA. V was trimmed by 6 bases and J by 5 bases, leaving 17 bases between them. The CDR3 is 15 residues long. The CDR3 reads CASSLGIVGDNEQFF. The CDR3, as DNA: TGTGCCAGCAGTCTAGGGATAGTGGGTGACAATGAGCAGTTCTTC.

The table lists this clone with a count of one. The genes are TRBV7-2 and TRBJ1-5; D is unresolved. Per germline, CDR1 SGHTA and CDR2 FQGNSA. The CDR3 length is 14 residues. The V and J ends lost 3 bases and 4 bases respectively, with 10 bases between them. CDR3 nucleotide sequence: TGTGCCAGCAGCTTGTCGGGAGGGAATCAGCCCCAGCATTTT. Amino acid sequence: CASSLSGGNQPQHF.

The V call is TRBV6-1, the J call TRBJ1-4, with D perhaps matching TRBD1 (5 bases). Trimming shortened V by 3 bases and J by 1 base, and 15 bases separated the two germline ends. There are 17 residues in the CDR3. Looked up from germline, CDR1 is MNHNS and CDR2 is SASEGT. The CDR3 DNA is TGTGCCAGCAGTGAGCGGGCAGGGACGATAACTAATGAAAAACTGTTTTTT. This encodes CASSERAGTITNEKLFF.

This chain links TRBV7-2 with TRBJ1-3, with D possibly matching TRBD1 (5 bases). In germline, CDR1 is SGHTA, CDR2 FQGNSA. The V end was cut by 0 bases, the J end by 4 bases, with 10 bases between. The length of the CDR3 is 15 residues. Here the CDR3 DNA reads TGTGCCAGCAGCTTAGCGCCTGGGGCCGGAAACACCATATATTTT. It specifies CASSLAPGAGNTIYF.

CDR3 region: CASSLSGQGPQGGPQHF. The CDR3 nucleotides are TGTGCCAGCAGTTTATCGGGACAGGGGCCCCAAGGGGGGCCCCAGCATTTT. The chain has TRBV27 and TRBJ1-5, with 10 bases that match TRBD1. Germline values: CDR1 MNHEY, CDR2 SMNVEV (reference sequence). The CDR3 is 17 residues long. J lost 9 bases, V lost 0 bases, and 11 bases had no gene match.

This clone was detected only a few times. This chain joins TRBV5-4 and TRBJ1-2; TRBD1 is a possible D gene (5 bases). Per germline, CDR1 SGHNT and CDR2 YYREEE (reference sequence). There are 12 residues in the CDR3. The V and J ends lost 5 bases and 8 bases respectively, with 13 bases between them. DNA for the CDR3: TGTGCCAGCAGGCCAGTGGGGCGGGGCTACACCTTC. It specifies CASRPVGRGYTF.

V is TRBV2 and J is TRBJ2-3, with no clear D. CDR1 and CDR2 (germline): SNHLY, FYNNEI. This CDR3 contains 15 residues. V dropped 3 bases and J dropped 8 bases, with 18 bases sitting between them. The CDR3: CASSDLGPQSRTQYF. The CDR3 DNA sequence: TGTGCCAGCAGTGATCTCGGACCACAGTCGCGTACGCAGTATTTT.

The chain has TRBV6-5 and TRBJ1-6; no firm D call. The ends were cut back, 2 bases at V and 12 bases at J, with 11 bases in the middle. This CDR3 spans 13 amino acids. Germline V gene sequence: CDR1 MNHEY, CDR2 SVGAGI. The DNA for the CDR3 is TGTGCCAGCAGTTACGAGGATTTTGAACCCCTCCACTTT. This sequence encodes CASSYEDFEPLHF.

This rearrangement joins TRBV7-2 to TRBJ1-2; D ambiguous. This CDR3 is 14 amino acids long. Trimming took 4 bases from V and 1 from J, leaving 10 bases between them. CDR1 and CDR2 (germline): SGHTA, FQGNSA. The CDR3 sequence: CASSSYRFNYGYTF. The DNA for the CDR3 is TGTGCCAGCAGCTCCTACAGATTTAACTATGGCTACACCTTC. The full variable domain, rest sourced from reference TRBV7-2 and TRBJ1-2, is GAGVSQSPSNKVTEKGKDVELRCDPISGHTALYWYRQSLGQGLEFLIYFQGNSAPDKSGLPSDRFSAERTGGSVSTLTIQRTQQEDSAVYLCASSSYRFNYGYTFGSGTRLTVV.

To note about this clone: Other DNA sequences within the sample encode an identical CDR3. The chain employs TRBV5-1 and TRBJ1-4; 7 positions agree with TRBD1. This CDR3 is 14 amino acids long. Germline V gene sequence: CDR1 SGHRS, CDR2 YFSETQ. Trimming cost V 0 bases and J 6 bases; bases outside gene matches: 2. In DNA form, the CDR3 reads TGCGCCAGCAGCTTGGACAGGGGTGATGAAAAACTGTTTTTT. Protein product: CASSLDRGDEKLFF.